A selection of T cell receptor beta chains follows, all from one sample in a study of CD8 T cells in Susac syndrome. TCRdb re-called the immunoSEQ multiplex PCR reads with MiXCR, one entry per CDR3 protein. The sample consists of about 440,000 distinct CDR3 sequences, about 85% of them appearing once. The sequenced material came from CD8+ T cells from PBMCs. The receptors were gathered from a human donor with multiple sclerosis. Each CDR3 is given with its conserved first and last residue. A D gene is named only where the DNA matches it firmly. Clone size is not always given. Where it is, it says once, few, many or a class for expanded clones.

V	J	D	size	DNA	CDR3
TRBV30	TRBJ2-7	-	-	TGTGCCTGGAGTTACGGAGCGGGTTTCTACGAGCAGTACTTC	CAWSYGAGFYEQYF
TRBV20-1	TRBJ1-2	-	-	TGCAGTGCTAGATGGGCAGGACCTTTAGGGGGCTATGGCTACACCTTC	CSARWAGPLGGYGYTF
TRBV11-2	TRBJ2-1	TRBD2	-	TGTGCCAGCAGTTTCAGCGGGAGGGCCTACAATGAGCAGTTCTTC	CASSFSGRAYNEQFF
TRBV27	TRBJ1-3	-	-	TGTGCCAGCGGTTGGGAGACAGCGGGAGACACCATATATTTT	CASGWETAGDTIYF
TRBV14	TRBJ1-1	-	-	TGTGCCAGCAGCCAAGGGGGTGTGAGGTTTTTTGGAGCTTTCTTT	CASSQGGVRFFGAFF
TRBV27	TRBJ2-7	-	-	TGTGCCAGCAGTTTAGCTTGGACGGGAACCTACGAGCAGTACTTC	CASSLAWTGTYEQYF
TRBV2	TRBJ1-5	-	-	TGTGCCAGCAGCTCACTTCAGGGTGGGGGTATTCAGCCCCAGCATTTT	CASSSLQGGGIQPQHF
TRBV5-6	TRBJ1-3	TRBD1	few	TGTGCCAGCAGCTTGGACGGGACAGGGCCCGGAAACACCATATATTTT	CASSLDGTGPGNTIYF
TRBV10-2	TRBJ2-2	-	-	TGCGCCACCACCGATCAACTAGAGACCGGGGAGCTGTTTTTT	CATTDQLETGELFF
TRBV28	TRBJ1-1	-	-	TGTGCCAGCAGTTTAGTGGGGGTCGGGGTCCCGAACACTGAAGCTTTCTTT	CASSLVGVGVPNTEAFF
TRBV27	TRBJ2-3	TRBD2	once	TGTGCCAGCAGTTCCTCCGCCCCTCTAGCGGGCCGTCCTAGCACAGATACGCAGTATTTT	CASSSSAPLAGRPSTDTQYF
TRBV19	TRBJ2-1	TRBD1	-	TGTGCCAGTCAGTCAAACCTACAGGGGGAGGCCTACAATGAGCAGTTCTTC	CASQSNLQGEAYNEQFF
TRBV29-1	TRBJ2-3	-	-	TGCAGCGCTCTCGACCTCGACACTGTGGGGTATTTT	CSALDLDTVGYF
TRBV7-9	TRBJ2-2	-	-	TGTGCCAGCAGCTTACCGGGACTCAACACCGGGGAGCTGTTTTTT	CASSLPGLNTGELFF
TRBV27	TRBJ2-7	TRBD1	-	TGTGCCAGCAAAAAGGGGACAGTTGGGAACGAGCAGTACTTC	CASKKGTVGNEQYF
TRBV4-2	TRBJ1-1	TRBD1	-	TGTGCCAGCAGCCAAGAGACAGGGGGCGGCGGGTCTGAAGCTTTCTTT	CASSQETGGGGSEAFF
TRBV7-9	TRBJ2-1	-	-	TGTGCCAGCACCCGAGGGCCAAATGAGCAGTTCTTC	CASTRGPNEQFF
TRBV7-8	TRBJ2-7	-	-	TGTGCCAGCAGCTTAGAGGGGGGCTGGTACGAGCAGTACTTC	CASSLEGGWYEQYF
TRBV19	TRBJ2-1	-	-	TGTGCCAGTAGGGGATGGGGGAATAGAGACAATGAGCAGTTCTTC	CASRGWGNRDNEQFF
TRBV12-5	TRBJ2-1	-	-	TGTGCTAGTGGTCCCCCGACTAGAAACTACAATGAGCAGTTCTTC	CASGPPTRNYNEQFF
TRBV20-1	TRBJ2-1	-	-	TGCAGTGCCCCGGTGAAATACAATGAGCAGTTCTTC	CSAPVKYNEQFF
TRBV12-3/TRBV12-4	TRBJ2-1	TRBD2	once	TGTGCCAGCAATAAGCGGGAGGAGGTCGACAATGAGCAGTTCTTC	CASNKREEVDNEQFF
TRBV28	TRBJ1-5	TRBD1	-	TGTGCCAGCAGTTGGCAGGGGGTAAGCAATCAGCCCCAGCATTTT	CASSWQGVSNQPQHF
TRBV29-1	TRBJ2-2	-	-	TGCAGCTTCGCCACCACCGGGGAGCTGTTTTTT	CSFATTGELFF
TRBV7-8	TRBJ2-1	TRBD2	-	TGTGCCAGCAGCCGGACTAGCCAATCGAACAATGAGCAGTTCTTC	CASSRTSQSNNEQFF
TRBV6-1	TRBJ2-7	-	-	TGTGCCAGCAGTGGAGAGGGCGGCCCCAGCGGCGAGCAGTACTTC	CASSGEGGPSGEQYF
TRBV27	TRBJ2-3	TRBD1	-	TGTGCCAGCCTGGGACAGGGCACAGATACGCAGTATTTT	CASLGQGTDTQYF
TRBV6-6	TRBJ1-5	-	-	TGTGCCAGCAGTTATTCTGCAGGGGTAGTCCAGCCCCAGCATTTT	CASSYSAGVVQPQHF
TRBV7-9	TRBJ2-5	TRBD2	-	TGTGCCAGCAGCAAGCGGGACTCCGCGTACCAAGAGACCCAGTACTTC	CASSKRDSAYQETQYF
TRBV5-4	TRBJ2-3	TRBD2	-	TGTGCCAGCAGCTTGCCTCCGGGACTAGCGGACACAGATACGCAGTATTTT	CASSLPPGLADTDTQYF
TRBV11-3	TRBJ2-1	TRBD2	-	TGTGCCAGCAGCTTAGCCTTGGGACTAGCGGGAGCCTACAATGAGCAGTTCTTC	CASSLALGLAGAYNEQFF
TRBV5-8	TRBJ2-7	-	-	TGTGCCAGCAGCTTGGATTTGTCCGTCCACGAGCAGTACTTC	CASSLDLSVHEQYF
TRBV5-1	TRBJ1-4	-	-	TGCGCCAGCAGCTTGGCCCCCGGCGGTGCTGAAAAACTGTTTTTT	CASSLAPGGAEKLFF
TRBV20-1	TRBJ1-1	TRBD1	-	TGCAGTGCTAGGGGGTGGGGGACAGGGGCGCGTCAGACTGAAGCTTTCTTT	CSARGWGTGARQTEAFF
TRBV7-8	TRBJ2-1	-	-	TGTGCCAGCAGCTTACCGCCGGGACTCTTAAATGAGCAGTTCTTC	CASSLPPGLLNEQFF
TRBV30	TRBJ1-4	-	once	TGTGCCGGCCTTAGGGTGGACGCAGAAAAACTGTTTTTT	CAGLRVDAEKLFF
TRBV9	TRBJ2-1	-	-	TGTGCCAGCAGCGGGACGGGGGAGGATGAGCAGTTCTTC	CASSGTGEDEQFF
TRBV29-1	TRBJ2-3	-	-	TGCAGCGTTGGTAGCGGAGACCGATACACAGATACGCAGTATTTT	CSVGSGDRYTDTQYF
TRBV13	TRBJ1-4	TRBD1	-	TGTGCCAGCAGCCACAGGGGGGAGAATGAAAAACTGTTTTTT	CASSHRGENEKLFF
TRBV11-2	TRBJ1-1	-	-	TGTGCCAGCAGCACCAGGGGCACTGAAGCTTTCTTT	CASSTRGTEAFF
TRBV7-9	TRBJ2-2	TRBD1	-	TGTGCCAGCAGCTTAGTGGGCAGGGGGCAGATGGCCGGGGAGCTGTTTTTT	CASSLVGRGQMAGELFF
TRBV4-1	TRBJ2-7	-	-	TGCGCCAGCAGCCAAGCCTCTGTGACAGGTTCCTACGAGCAGTACTTC	CASSQASVTGSYEQYF
TRBV10-2	TRBJ1-5	-	-	TGCGCCAGCAGTGATTGGGGTGATCAGCCCCAGCATTTT	CASSDWGDQPQHF
TRBV6-1	TRBJ1-4	TRBD1	few	TGTGCCAGCAGTTTACAGGGGGTTAATGAAAAACTGTTTTTT	CASSLQGVNEKLFF
TRBV12-3/TRBV12-4	TRBJ1-1	TRBD1	-	TGTGCCAGCAGTTCAGGGGGTTTACGTTCTGAAGCTTTCTTT	CASSSGGLRSEAFF